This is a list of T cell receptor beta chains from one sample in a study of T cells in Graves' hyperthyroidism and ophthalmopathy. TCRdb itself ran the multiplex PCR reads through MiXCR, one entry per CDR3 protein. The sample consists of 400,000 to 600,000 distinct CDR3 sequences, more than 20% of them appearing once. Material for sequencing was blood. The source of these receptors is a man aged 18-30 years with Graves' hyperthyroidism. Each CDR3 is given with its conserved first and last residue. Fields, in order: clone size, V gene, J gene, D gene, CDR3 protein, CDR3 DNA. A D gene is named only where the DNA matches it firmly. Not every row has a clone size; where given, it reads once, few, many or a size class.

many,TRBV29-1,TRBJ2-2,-,CSVPKGGELFF,TGCAGCGTGCCTAAAGGGGGGGAGCTGTTTTTT
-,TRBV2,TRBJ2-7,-,CASSVRLGDEQYF,TGTGCCAGCAGTGTCCGCCTGGGAGATGAGCAGTACTTC
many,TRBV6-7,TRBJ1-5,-,CASIGQHSNQPQHF,TGTGCCAGCATTGGACAGCATAGCAATCAGCCCCAGCATTTT
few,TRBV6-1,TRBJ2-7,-,CASRKGTRQYF,TGTGCCAGCAGAAAAGGGACAAGACAGTACTTC
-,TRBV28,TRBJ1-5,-,CASMANQPQHF,TGTGCCAGCATGGCAAATCAGCCTCAGCATTTT
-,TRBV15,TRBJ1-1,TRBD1,CATSREDRVSAEAFF,TGTGCCACCAGCAGAGAGGACAGGGTGAGCGCTGAAGCTTTCTTT
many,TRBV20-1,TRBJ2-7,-,CSARKGPQTSYEQYF,TGCAGTGCCCGTAAGGGGCCACAAACCTCCTACGAGCAGTACTTC
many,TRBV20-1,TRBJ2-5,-,CSADYQETQYF,TGCAGTGCTGACTACCAAGAGACCCAGTACTTC
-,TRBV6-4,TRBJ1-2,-,CASSESHRDHLYGYTF,TGTGCCAGCAGTGAATCCCACCGGGACCACCTCTATGGCTACACCTTC
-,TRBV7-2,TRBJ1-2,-,CASSETKGLSGYTF,TGTGCCAGCAGCGAGACAAAGGGTTTGAGTGGCTACACCTTC
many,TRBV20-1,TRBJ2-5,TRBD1,CSARDVEGALETQYF,TGCAGTGCTAGAGATGTCGAGGGGGCTTTAGAGACCCAGTACTTC
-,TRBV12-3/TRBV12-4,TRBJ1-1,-,CASRPRGSNTEAFF,TGTGCCAGCAGACCTCGGGGATCGAACACTGAAGCTTTCTTT
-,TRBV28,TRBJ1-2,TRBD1,CASSLDRAKYGYTF,TGTGCCAGCAGCCTCGACAGGGCTAAGTATGGCTACACCTTC
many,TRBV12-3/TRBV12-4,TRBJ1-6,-,CASTQGSSYNSPLHF,TGTGCCAGCACCCAGGGGAGCTCCTATAATTCACCCCTCCACTTT
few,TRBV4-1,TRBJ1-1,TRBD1,CASSQDPGGLTEAFF,TGCGCCAGCAGCCAAGATCCAGGGGGACTCACTGAAGCTTTCTTT
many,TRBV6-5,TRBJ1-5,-,CASSPTRVEPQHF,TGTGCCAGCAGTCCCACTCGGGTAGAGCCCCAGCATTTT
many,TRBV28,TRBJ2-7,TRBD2,CASSFSGGTYEQYF,TGTGCCAGCAGTTTCAGCGGGGGCACCTACGAGCAGTACTTC
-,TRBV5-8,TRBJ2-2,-,CARSRGSRNTGELFF,TGTGCCAGATCGCGGGGATCCCGGAACACCGGGGAGCTGTTTTTT
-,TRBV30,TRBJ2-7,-,CAWSQGPRYEQYF,TGTGCCTGGAGCCAGGGACCTCGCTACGAGCAGTACTTC
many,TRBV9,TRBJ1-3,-,CASSVGDGNTIYF,TGTGCCAGCAGCGTAGGGGACGGCAACACCATATATTTT
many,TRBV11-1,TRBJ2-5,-,CASSRTPGETQYF,TGTGCCAGCAGCCGAACCCCGGGGGAGACCCAGTACTTC
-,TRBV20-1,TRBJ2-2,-,CSATWTQNTGELFF,TGCAGTGCTACTTGGACACAAAACACCGGGGAGCTGTTTTTT
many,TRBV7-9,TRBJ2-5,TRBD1,CASSLADRGLYAETQYF,TGTGCCAGCAGCTTAGCGGACAGGGGGCTCTACGCAGAGACCCAGTACTTC
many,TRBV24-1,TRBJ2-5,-,CATSDSVPTETQYF,TGTGCCACCAGTGATTCAGTACCTACGGAGACCCAGTACTTC
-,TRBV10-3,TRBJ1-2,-,CAFSAEDVNYGYTF,TGTGCCTTCAGTGCAGAGGACGTAAACTATGGCTACACCTTC
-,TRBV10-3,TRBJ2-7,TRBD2,CAISGLAGWDEQYF,TGTGCCATCAGCGGACTAGCGGGATGGGACGAGCAGTACTTC
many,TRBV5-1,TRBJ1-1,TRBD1,CASSLRQGGKNTEAFF,TGCGCCAGCAGCTTGAGACAGGGCGGGAAGAACACTGAAGCTTTCTTT
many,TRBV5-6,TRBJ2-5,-,CASSFGAWGRETQYF,TGTGCCAGCAGCTTTGGGGCCTGGGGGCGAGAGACCCAGTACTTC
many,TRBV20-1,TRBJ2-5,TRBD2,CSATRPGGGETQYF,TGCAGTGCCACGAGGCCGGGAGGAGGGGAGACCCAGTACTTC
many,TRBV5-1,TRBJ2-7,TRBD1,CASSSGTGVLSYEQYF,TGCGCCAGCAGCTCTGGGACAGGGGTCCTATCCTACGAGCAGTACTTC
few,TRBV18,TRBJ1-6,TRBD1,CASSPGTGNNSPLHF,TGTGCCAGCTCACCGGGGACAGGGAACAATTCACCCCTCCACTTT
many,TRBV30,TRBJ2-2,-,CAWSDGTGELFF,TGTGCCTGGAGTGATGGCACCGGGGAGCTGTTTTTT
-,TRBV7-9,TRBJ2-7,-,CASSLIRGQPYEQYF,TGTGCCAGCAGCTTAATCCGCGGACAGCCCTACGAGCAGTACTTC
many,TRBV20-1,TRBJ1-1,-,CSARDVAEAVTEAFF,TGCAGTGCTAGAGATGTCGCCGAAGCCGTTACTGAAGCTTTCTTT
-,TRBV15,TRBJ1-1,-,CATSGGGIITEAFF,TGTGCCACCAGCGGGGGGGGGATTATCACTGAAGCTTTCTTT
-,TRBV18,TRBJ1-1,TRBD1,CASSATGDGYTEAFF,TGTGCCAGCTCAGCGACAGGGGACGGATACACTGAAGCTTTCTTT
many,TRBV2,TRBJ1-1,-,CASGTRTDEAFF,TGTGCCAGCGGAACCCGGACGGATGAAGCTTTCTTT
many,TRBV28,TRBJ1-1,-,CASSLNRDTEAFF,TGTGCCAGCAGTTTAAACAGGGACACTGAAGCTTTCTTT
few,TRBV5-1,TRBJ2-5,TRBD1,CASGGTGGSETQYF,TGCGCCAGCGGGGGGACAGGCGGGTCAGAGACCCAGTACTTC
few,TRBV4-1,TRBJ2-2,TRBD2,CASSQDGAGRGTGELFF,TGCGCCAGCAGCCAAGATGGGGCAGGGAGGGGCACCGGGGAGCTGTTTTTT
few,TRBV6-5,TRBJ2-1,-,CASSLTDFSYNEQFF,TGTGCCAGCAGTTTAACCGACTTCTCCTACAATGAGCAGTTCTTC
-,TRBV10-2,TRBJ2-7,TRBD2,CASSESSLAGSYEQYF,TGCGCCAGCAGTGAGTCGAGTCTAGCGGGATCCTACGAGCAGTACTTC